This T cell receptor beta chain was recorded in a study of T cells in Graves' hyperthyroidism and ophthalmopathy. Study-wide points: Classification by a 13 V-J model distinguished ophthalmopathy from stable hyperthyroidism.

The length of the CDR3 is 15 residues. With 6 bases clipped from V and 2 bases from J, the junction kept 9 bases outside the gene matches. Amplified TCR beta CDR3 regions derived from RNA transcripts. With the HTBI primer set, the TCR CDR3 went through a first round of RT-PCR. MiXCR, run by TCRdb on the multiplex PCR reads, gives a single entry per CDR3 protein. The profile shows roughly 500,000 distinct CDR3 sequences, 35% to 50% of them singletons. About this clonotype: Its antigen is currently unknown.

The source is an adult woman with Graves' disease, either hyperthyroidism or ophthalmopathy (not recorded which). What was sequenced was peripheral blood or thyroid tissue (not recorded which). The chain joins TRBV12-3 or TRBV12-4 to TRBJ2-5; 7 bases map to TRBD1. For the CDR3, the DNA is TGTGCCAGCAGCCCATCAGGGGGTAGGCAAGAGACCCAGTACTTC. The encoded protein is CASSPSGGRQETQYF.